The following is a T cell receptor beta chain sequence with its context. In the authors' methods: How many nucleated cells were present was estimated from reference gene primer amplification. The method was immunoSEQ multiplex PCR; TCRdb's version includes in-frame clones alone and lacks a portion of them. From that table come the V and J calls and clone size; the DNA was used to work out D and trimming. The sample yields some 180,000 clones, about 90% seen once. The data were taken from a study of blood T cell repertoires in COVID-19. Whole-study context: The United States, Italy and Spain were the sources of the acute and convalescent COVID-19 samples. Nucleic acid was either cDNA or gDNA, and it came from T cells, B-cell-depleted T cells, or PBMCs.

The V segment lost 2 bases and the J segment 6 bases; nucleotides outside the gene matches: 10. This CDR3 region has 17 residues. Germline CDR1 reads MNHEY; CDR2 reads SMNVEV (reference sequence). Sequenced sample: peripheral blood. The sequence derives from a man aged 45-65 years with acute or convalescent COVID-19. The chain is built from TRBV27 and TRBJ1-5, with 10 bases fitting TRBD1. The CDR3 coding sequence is TGTGCCAGCAGTTTAAGGCGGGGGGACAGGGGAGGTCAGCCCCAGCATTTT. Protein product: CASSLRRGDRGGQPQHF.